These T cell receptor beta chains were read from a single sample in a study of T cell responses to AZD1222 COVID-19 vaccine. The repertoire was sequenced with immunoSEQ multiplex PCR; TCRdb's copy has only in-frame clones and lacks some. The repertoire holds around 120,000 clones, with 92% as singletons. The material sequenced was peripheral blood, taken on day 0 of AZD1222 vaccination. The receptors were sampled from an adult in good health. The CDR3 runs from the conserved cysteine through the conserved F or W. A D gene is named only where the DNA matches it firmly. Not every row has a clone size; where given, it reads once, few, many or a size class.

v_gene	abundance	j_gene	d_gene	CDR3nt	CDR3aa
TRBV4-1	-	TRBJ1-2	-	TGCGCCAGCAGCCAGGGTGGACACGTTGGCTACACCTTC	CASSQGGHVGYTF
TRBV2	-	TRBJ2-5	-	TGTGCCAGCAGTGGGACCGAGCTAGAGACCCAGTACTTC	CASSGTELETQYF
TRBV14	-	TRBJ2-7	TRBD1	TGTGCCAGCAGCCCCATAGGGACAGGCTCCTACGAGCAGTACTTC	CASSPIGTGSYEQYF
TRBV4-3	few	TRBJ1-1	-	TGCGCCAGCAGCCAAGAACGTAATCTATTCGGAGGAGCTTTCTTT	CASSQERNLFGGAFF
TRBV7-9	-	TRBJ2-1	-	TGTGCCAGCAGCCGAGCGGGCTTCTCCTACAATGAGCAGTTCTTC	CASSRAGFSYNEQFF
TRBV15	-	TRBJ1-6	-	TGTGCCACCAGCACTCGGGACGGTGATTCACCCCTCCACTTT	CATSTRDGDSPLHF
TRBV30	-	TRBJ1-5	TRBD1	TGTGCCTGGACCCAGACAGGGGGCAATCAGCCCCAGCATTTT	CAWTQTGGNQPQHF
TRBV18	-	TRBJ2-5	-	TGTGCCAGCTCTAAAGAGACCCAGTACTTC	CASSKETQYF
TRBV28	-	TRBJ1-2	-	TGTGCCAGCAGGGACTTTAACTATGGCTACACCTTC	CASRDFNYGYTF
TRBV11-2	-	TRBJ1-5	-	TGTGCCAGCAGTTCCGCAAATCAGCCCCAGCATTTT	CASSSANQPQHF
TRBV6-2/TRBV6-3	-	TRBJ2-2	-	TGTGCCAGCAGTTATAACCAGGGAGAGCTGTTTTTT	CASSYNQGELFF
TRBV6-2/TRBV6-3	-	TRBJ1-5	-	TGTGCCAGCAGTCTAGTTCTCGGACAGAATCAGCCCCAGCATTTT	CASSLVLGQNQPQHF
TRBV27	-	TRBJ2-3	-	TGTGCCAGCAGTTTACGAGGGGTCACAGATACGCAGTATTTT	CASSLRGVTDTQYF
TRBV3-1/TRBV3-2	-	TRBJ2-7	TRBD2	TGTGCCAGCAGCCTAGGGACTAGCGGGACGGTCTACGAGCAGTACTTC	CASSLGTSGTVYEQYF
TRBV4-1	-	TRBJ1-1	-	TGCGCCAGCAGCCGCGGGGAACTAACTGAAGCTTTCTTT	CASSRGELTEAFF
TRBV5-1	once	TRBJ2-4	TRBD2	TGCGCCAGCAGCTCCGCTCCTAGCGGATTTCAGTACTTC	CASSSAPSGFQYF
TRBV3-1/TRBV3-2	once	TRBJ1-3	-	TGTGCCAGCAGCCAAGATAAGGGCAGGGCTTGGAGCACCATATATTTT	CASSQDKGRAWSTIYF
TRBV5-6	-	TRBJ1-5	TRBD1	TGTGCCAGCAGCAAGCAGACAGGGATCTTTAGCAATCAGCCCCAGCATTTT	CASSKQTGIFSNQPQHF
TRBV19	-	TRBJ1-1	TRBD1	TGTGCCAGTAGTTTCGGGACAGCGGGCGCTGAAGCTTTCTTT	CASSFGTAGAEAFF
TRBV4-1	-	TRBJ1-1	-	TGCGCCAGCAGCCAAGATGGACTTCGGAGGGGGAGAGCTGAAGCTTTCTTT	CASSQDGLRRGRAEAFF
TRBV10-3	-	TRBJ1-4	-	TGTGCCACCACGGGACGACAAGGTGAAAAACTGTTTTTT	CATTGRQGEKLFF
TRBV7-9	-	TRBJ2-5	TRBD1	TGTGCCAGCAGCTTAGGACAGGGTTCACCGGGTCAAGAGACCCAGTACTTC	CASSLGQGSPGQETQYF
TRBV10-1	-	TRBJ2-7	TRBD1	TGCGCCAGCAGTGATGGCAGGGGGTACGAGCAGTACTTC	CASSDGRGYEQYF
TRBV15	-	TRBJ1-2	TRBD1	TGTGCCACCAGCAGAGATTTGACAGGGGGGAACGTTTATGGCTACACCTTC	CATSRDLTGGNVYGYTF
TRBV9	-	TRBJ1-2	-	TGTGCCAGCAGCGTAGGATGGCAGGGTGACGGCTACACCTTC	CASSVGWQGDGYTF
TRBV14	-	TRBJ1-3	-	TGTGCCAGCAGCCAAGTTTTAGGAAACACCATATATTTT	CASSQVLGNTIYF
TRBV19	-	TRBJ1-2	TRBD1	TGTGCCAGTAGTATAGACGGACAGGTCATCTATGGCTACACCTTC	CASSIDGQVIYGYTF
TRBV5-1	once	TRBJ1-3	-	TGCGCCAGCAGCTTGAGGGGGGGCGAAGGAAACACCATATATTTT	CASSLRGGEGNTIYF
TRBV6-5	-	TRBJ2-3	-	TGTGCCAGCAGGGTGAGCCCCACAGATACGCAGTATTTT	CASRVSPTDTQYF
TRBV7-2	-	TRBJ2-1	TRBD2	TGTGCCAGCAGCTCGAGCGGGGATTCCTACAATGAGCAGTTCTTC	CASSSSGDSYNEQFF
TRBV6-5	few	TRBJ1-6	-	TGTGCCAGCAGTTACGCCCGGGGCTATAATTCACCCCTCCACTTT	CASSYARGYNSPLHF
TRBV18	-	TRBJ1-1	-	TGTGCCAGCTCACCAGACACTGAAGCTTTCTTT	CASSPDTEAFF
TRBV2	-	TRBJ1-2	-	TGTGCCAGCAGCACACCACTCCGACGCGTAGGTGGCTACACCTTC	CASSTPLRRVGGYTF
TRBV6-2/TRBV6-3	-	TRBJ2-7	-	TGTGCCAGCAGTGTAGGACTACTCCCCTACGAGCAGTACTTC	CASSVGLLPYEQYF
TRBV28	-	TRBJ1-5	-	TGTGCCAGCAGTCTCTACAGGGACTTGGGCAATCAGCCCCAGCATTTT	CASSLYRDLGNQPQHF
TRBV11-2	-	TRBJ2-1	-	TGTGCCAGCAGCCCTTTGTTTGGGCCAGGGGACGACAATGAGCAGTTCTTC	CASSPLFGPGDDNEQFF
TRBV30	-	TRBJ2-2	-	TGTGCCTGGAAACCGGGACTGGGGACCGGGGAGCTGTTTTTT	CAWKPGLGTGELFF
TRBV2	-	TRBJ2-7	TRBD2	TGTGCCAGCAGTGAAGCGCTTGCGGGAGTTTTCTACGAGCAGTACTTC	CASSEALAGVFYEQYF
TRBV5-1	once	TRBJ2-1	TRBD1	TGCGCCAGCAGCCCGGACAGGGGCAATGAGCAGTTCTTC	CASSPDRGNEQFF
TRBV9	-	TRBJ2-1	-	TGTGCCAGGTTTACCAGGGGGGGCAATGAGCAGTTCTTC	CARFTRGGNEQFF
TRBV28	-	TRBJ1-5	-	TGTGCCAGCAGTTTAGTGGGGGCAGCAAAGCATTTT	CASSLVGAAKHF
TRBV19	-	TRBJ1-6	-	TGTGCCAGTAGTATCGGGACACTGTATAATTCACCCCTCCACTTT	CASSIGTLYNSPLHF
TRBV3-1/TRBV3-2	-	TRBJ1-1	-	TGTGCCAGCAGCCACGCTGCAGGAGTAGCTGAAGCTTTCTTT	CASSHAAGVAEAFF
TRBV4-3	-	TRBJ2-7	TRBD1	TGCGCCAGCAGCCGAACAATACAGGGGGCCTACGAGCAGTACTTC	CASSRTIQGAYEQYF
TRBV7-9	-	TRBJ2-7	TRBD1	TGTGCCAGCAGCTTATTGCGACAGGGGGCCTACGAGCAGTACTTC	CASSLLRQGAYEQYF
TRBV6-5	-	TRBJ2-1	-	TGTGCCAGCAGCTCACGGGGGAATGAGCAGTTCTTC	CASSSRGNEQFF